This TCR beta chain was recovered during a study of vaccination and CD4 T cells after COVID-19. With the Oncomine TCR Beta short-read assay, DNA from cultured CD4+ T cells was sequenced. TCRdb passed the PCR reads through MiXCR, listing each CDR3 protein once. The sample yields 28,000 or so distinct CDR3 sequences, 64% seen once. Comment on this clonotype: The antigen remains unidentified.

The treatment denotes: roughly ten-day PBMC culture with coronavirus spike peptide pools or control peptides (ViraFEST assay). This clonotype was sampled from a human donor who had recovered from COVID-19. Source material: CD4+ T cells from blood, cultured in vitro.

For the CDR3, the DNA is TGTGCCTGGAGCGAACTAGCGGGAGGTGCAGATACGCAGTATTTT. Its translation is CAWSELAGGADTQYF. The chain carries TRBV30 and TRBJ2-3; TRBD2 agrees at 12 bases. The CDR3 runs to 15 residues. Germline CDR1 reads GTSNPN; CDR2 reads SVGIG (reference sequence). V shed 3 bases, J shed 4 bases, and the junction held 5 bases outside the gene matches. Full variable domain (outside the CDR3, taken from reference TRBV30 and TRBJ2-3): SQTIHQWPATLVQPVGSPLSLECTVEGTSNPNLYWYRQAAGRGLQLLFYSVGIGQISSEVPQNLSASRPQDRQFILSSKKLLLSDSGFYLCAWSELAGGADTQYFGPGTRLTVL.